The present T cell receptor beta chain was sequenced within a study of T cells in Graves' hyperthyroidism and ophthalmopathy. As for the study in general: Blood from the periphery was taken at initial diagnosis, before any treatment.

Broader study findings: Blood also carried most thyroid clonotypes expanded above 0.001.

This clonotype showed up just a few times. Antigen specificity is unknown. Regions amplified from RNA transcripts were the TCR beta CDR3 regions. During a first-round RT-PCR of the TCR CDR3, the HTBI primer set was used. Each CDR3 protein gets one entry after TCRdb re-called the multiplex PCR reads with MiXCR. The table lists approximately 360,000 distinct CDR3 sequences, about a sixth of them singletons. Hyperthyroidism, newly diagnosed and lasting under 2 months, affected patients aged 18 to 65. Trimming cost V 0 bases and J 3 bases; bases outside gene matches: 2. The CDR3 is 16 residues long. Germline values: CDR1 MGHRA, CDR2 YSYEKL.

This sequence was found in a woman aged 18-29 years with Graves' hyperthyroidism that later progressed to Graves' ophthalmopathy. The chain carries TRBV4-1 and TRBJ2-1; 10 bases agree with TRBD2. Source material: blood. The CDR3 DNA follows: TGCGCCAGCAGCCAAGAAAGGACTAGCGGCTACAATGAGCAGTTCTTC. Translating gives CASSQERTSGYNEQFF.